The 18 T cell receptor beta chains in this list originate from one sample, sequenced in a study of cytomegalovirus exposure and HLA in healthy donors. The PCR was carried out with 60 Vbeta primers and 13 Jbeta primers. Profiled with immunoSEQ multiplex PCR; TCRdb holds only in-frame clones, not every one. This table holds about 140,000 clones, about 77% found once. Sequenced material: PBMCs. The source of these receptors is a female donor in good health and CMV-seronegative.

The chain has TRBV6-1 and TRBJ2-3; 7 bases are a match to TRBD1. This CDR3 is built from 19 residues. From germline, CDR1 is MNHNS and CDR2 SASEGT. The trim removed 2 bases at V and 5 bases at J, leaving 19 bases unmatched. CDR3 sequence: CASSEWRTRGRQGGDTQYF. The CDR3 region has the DNA TGTGCCAGCAGTGAATGGAGGACAAGGGGGAGACAGGGCGGAGATACGCAGTATTTT.

This clone has a handful of counts. V gene TRBV5-6 combines with J gene TRBJ1-2; D possibly corresponds to TRBD1 (5 bases). The CDR3 has 14 residues. The V and J ends lost 1 base and 0 bases respectively, with 7 bases between them. Per germline, CDR1 SGHDT and CDR2 YYEEEE. The CDR3 DNA reads as TGTGCCAGCAGCTTGCAGGGCCCTAACTATGGCTACACCTTC. As protein: CASSLQGPNYGYTF.

This chain links TRBV6-5 with TRBJ1-3, with TRBD1 matching over 11 bases. The CDR3 contains 15 residues. Germline loops: CDR1 MNHEY, CDR2 SVGAGI. The J segment lost 2 bases and the V segment lost 6 bases, leaving 3 bases of the junction unmatched. The CDR3 DNA sequence: TGTGCCAGCAGCCAGGGACAGGGGGCTGGAAACACCATATATTTT. Protein: CASSQGQGAGNTIYF.

The V call is TRBV27, the J call TRBJ2-5; D remains unclear. The CDR3 loop spans 14 amino acids. Trimming cost V 1 base and J 4 bases, with 10 bases left between them. CDR1 is MNHEY, CDR2 SMNVEV, per germline (reference sequence). The chain's CDR3 is CASSLFPGSETQYF. Here the CDR3 DNA reads TGTGCCAGCAGTTTATTTCCAGGTTCAGAGACCCAGTACTTC.

This clone was seen more than once but under ten times. The V call is TRBV29-1, the J call TRBJ1-1; D may be TRBD1 (6 bases). The CDR3 runs to 15 residues. Germline lookup yields CDR1 SQVTM and CDR2 ANQGSEA. CDR3 sequence (DNA): TGCAGTCAATCCCCTTGGGGGGGCATCGACACTGAAGCTTTCTTT. It translates to CSQSPWGGIDTEAFF.

Worth noting for this clone: Germline is not matched at one junction end, which may reflect a read error. The V call is TRBV7-9, the J call TRBJ1-1; 7 bases are shared with TRBD1. Germline CDR1 SEHNR, CDR2 FQNEAQ (reference sequence). CDR3 size: 16 residues. CDR3 nucleotides: TGTTCCAGCAGCTTACGGGTCGGGGGACAGAGCACTGAAGCTTTCTTT. This codes for CSSSLRVGGQSTEAFF. Full variable domain (rest looked up from reference TRBV7-9 and TRBJ1-1): DTGVSQNPRHKITKRGQNVTFRCDPISEHNRLYWYRQTLGQGPEFLTYFQNEAQLEKSRLLSDRFSAERPKGSFSTLEIQRTEQGDSAMYLCSSSLRVGGQSTEAFFGQGTRLTVV.

V and J are TRBV20-1 and TRBJ2-5, with D unresolved. The CDR3 is 11 amino acids. V lost 2 bases and J 5 bases, leaving 6 bases between the germline ends. CDR1 is DFQATT and CDR2 is SNEGSKA in the germline V gene (reference sequence). The CDR3, as DNA: TGCAGTGCTAGATTACGGGAGACCCAGTACTTC. Its translation: CSARLRETQYF.

This sequence joins TRBV18 and TRBJ2-1; D gene ambiguous. This CDR3 comprises 14 residues. Germline-derived CDR1 and CDR2 are KGHSH and LQKENI. V lost 6 bases, J lost 6 bases, and 15 bases lay in between. As DNA, the CDR3 is TGTGCCAGCTCCCCAGAGCTGACACCCAATGAGCAGTTCTTC. This encodes CASSPELTPNEQFF. Based on the CDR3 plus reference TRBV18 and TRBJ2-1, the full variable domain is NAGVMQNPRHLVRRRGQEARLRCSPMKGHSHVYWYRQLPEEGLKFMVYLQKENIIDESGMPKERFSAEFPKEGPSILRIQQVVRGDSAAYFCASSPELTPNEQFFGPGTRLTVL.

The chain combines TRBV11-2 with TRBJ2-3; D not certain. Deletions cut 2 bases from V and 10 bases from J, with 19 bases between. The germline CDR1 and CDR2 sequences are SGHAT and FQNNGV. The CDR3 sequence is 15 residues long. The CDR3 nucleotides are TGTGCCAGCAGCTTATCCGAGGAAGTCGGCAGATCGCAGTATTTT. Translated: CASSLSEEVGRSQYF.

This chain joins TRBV30 and TRBJ2-1; 9 positions agree with TRBD2. V lost 2 bases and J lost 3; bases outside the gene matches: 5. Germline CDR1 GTSNPN, CDR2 SVGIG (reference sequence). The CDR3 spans 15 residues. The CDR3 nucleotides read TGTGCCTGGAGTCCGACTAGCGGATACTACAATGAGCAGTTCTTC. It translates to CAWSPTSGYYNEQFF.

The chain is built from TRBV7-2 and TRBJ2-1; D possibly corresponds to TRBD2 (5 bases). CDR1 is SGHTA and CDR2 is FQGNSA in the germline V gene. CDR3 length equals 14 residues. The V gene lost 4 bases and the J gene lost 7 bases, with 14 bases spanning the gap. The CDR3 DNA sequence: TGTGCCAGCAGCTCACCCGCCGGACTGAATGAGCAGTTCTTC. Its translation is CASSSPAGLNEQFF. The entire variable domain, with the rest obtained from reference TRBV7-2 and TRBJ2-1, is as follows: GAGVSQSPSNKVTEKGKDVELRCDPISGHTALYWYRQSLGQGLEFLIYFQGNSAPDKSGLPSDRFSAERTGGSVSTLTIQRTQQEDSAVYLCASSSPAGLNEQFFGPGTRLTVL.

The V and J genes are TRBV4-1 and TRBJ2-3; TRBD2 matches at 15 bases. CDR3 length equals 19 residues. The V segment lost 0 bases and the J segment 2 bases; nucleotides outside the gene matches: 6. The germline gives CDR1 MGHRA, CDR2 YSYEKL. CDR3 in amino acids: CASSQDIGTSGGHTDTQYF. CDR3 DNA sequence: TGCGCCAGCAGCCAAGATATTGGGACTAGCGGGGGGCACACAGATACGCAGTATTTT.

This clone was counted a single time. The chain recombines TRBV7-9 with TRBJ2-4; possibly TRBD2 for D (5 bases). The CDR3 extends over 13 amino acids. V lost 1 base to trimming and J lost 4 bases, with 5 bases between them. CDR1 is SEHNR, CDR2 FQNEAQ, per germline (reference sequence). The CDR3 DNA reads as TGTGCCAGCAGCTTAGGAGGGAAAAACATTCAGTACTTC. As protein: CASSLGGKNIQYF.

CDR3 DNA sequence: TGTGCCAGCAGTGAGACTAGCGGGAGGGCCACCAATGAGCAGTTCTTC. It translates to CASSETSGRATNEQFF. The rearrangement joins TRBV2 to TRBJ2-1; 14 bases agree with TRBD2. After removal of 3 bases from V and 6 bases from J, the junction contained 4 bases not matched to a gene. Germline lookup yields CDR1 SNHLY and CDR2 FYNNEI. The CDR3 is 16 amino acids. The whole variable domain, remainder taken from reference TRBV2 and TRBJ2-1, is EPEVTQTPSHQVTQMGQEVILRCVPISNHLYFYWYRQILGQKVEFLVSFYNNEISEKSEIFDDQFSVERPDGSNFTLKIRSTKLEDSAMYFCASSETSGRATNEQFFGPGTRLTVL.

The chain carries TRBV5-8 and TRBJ1-5, with D possibly being TRBD1 (5 bases). The ends were cut back, 0 bases at V and 0 bases at J, with 13 bases in the middle. Per germline, CDR1 SGHTS and CDR2 YDEGEE. CDR3 length: 17 amino acids. CDR3: CASSLGGVGYSNQPQHF. CDR3 DNA sequence: TGTGCCAGCAGCTTGGGGGGGGTGGGTTATAGCAATCAGCCCCAGCATTTT.

A single count supports this clone. The chain employs TRBV6-5 and TRBJ2-1; possible D gene TRBD1, 6 bases. This CDR3 is 15 amino acids long. Trimming stripped 2 bases from V and 6 bases from J, with 14 bases between. Looked up from germline, CDR1 is MNHEY and CDR2 is SVGAGI. The CDR3 bases are TGTGCCAGCAGTTACAGACAGGAATTTGGCAATGAGCAGTTCTTC. Its translation: CASSYRQEFGNEQFF.

This CDR3 is CASSEEGGAFEQYF. The CDR3 nucleotides read TGTGCCAGCAGTGAAGAGGGAGGGGCGTTTGAGCAGTACTTC. The chain links TRBV2 to TRBJ2-7, with 7 positions matching TRBD2. This CDR3 is built from 14 residues. Trimming took 1 base from V and 7 from J; bases not matched to a gene: 7. Germline V gene lookup returns CDR1 SNHLY and CDR2 FYNNEI.

The rearrangement joins TRBV15 to TRBJ2-7; 7 nucleotides agree with TRBD2. J gave up 6 bases and V 1 base, and 15 bases lay outside the gene matches. This CDR3 has 17 amino acids. Per germline, CDR1 LNHNV and CDR2 YYDKDF (reference sequence). The CDR3 is CATSRGARAGSSGEQYF. The CDR3 DNA follows: TGTGCCACCAGCAGAGGGGCCAGAGCGGGGTCTTCGGGCGAGCAGTACTTC.